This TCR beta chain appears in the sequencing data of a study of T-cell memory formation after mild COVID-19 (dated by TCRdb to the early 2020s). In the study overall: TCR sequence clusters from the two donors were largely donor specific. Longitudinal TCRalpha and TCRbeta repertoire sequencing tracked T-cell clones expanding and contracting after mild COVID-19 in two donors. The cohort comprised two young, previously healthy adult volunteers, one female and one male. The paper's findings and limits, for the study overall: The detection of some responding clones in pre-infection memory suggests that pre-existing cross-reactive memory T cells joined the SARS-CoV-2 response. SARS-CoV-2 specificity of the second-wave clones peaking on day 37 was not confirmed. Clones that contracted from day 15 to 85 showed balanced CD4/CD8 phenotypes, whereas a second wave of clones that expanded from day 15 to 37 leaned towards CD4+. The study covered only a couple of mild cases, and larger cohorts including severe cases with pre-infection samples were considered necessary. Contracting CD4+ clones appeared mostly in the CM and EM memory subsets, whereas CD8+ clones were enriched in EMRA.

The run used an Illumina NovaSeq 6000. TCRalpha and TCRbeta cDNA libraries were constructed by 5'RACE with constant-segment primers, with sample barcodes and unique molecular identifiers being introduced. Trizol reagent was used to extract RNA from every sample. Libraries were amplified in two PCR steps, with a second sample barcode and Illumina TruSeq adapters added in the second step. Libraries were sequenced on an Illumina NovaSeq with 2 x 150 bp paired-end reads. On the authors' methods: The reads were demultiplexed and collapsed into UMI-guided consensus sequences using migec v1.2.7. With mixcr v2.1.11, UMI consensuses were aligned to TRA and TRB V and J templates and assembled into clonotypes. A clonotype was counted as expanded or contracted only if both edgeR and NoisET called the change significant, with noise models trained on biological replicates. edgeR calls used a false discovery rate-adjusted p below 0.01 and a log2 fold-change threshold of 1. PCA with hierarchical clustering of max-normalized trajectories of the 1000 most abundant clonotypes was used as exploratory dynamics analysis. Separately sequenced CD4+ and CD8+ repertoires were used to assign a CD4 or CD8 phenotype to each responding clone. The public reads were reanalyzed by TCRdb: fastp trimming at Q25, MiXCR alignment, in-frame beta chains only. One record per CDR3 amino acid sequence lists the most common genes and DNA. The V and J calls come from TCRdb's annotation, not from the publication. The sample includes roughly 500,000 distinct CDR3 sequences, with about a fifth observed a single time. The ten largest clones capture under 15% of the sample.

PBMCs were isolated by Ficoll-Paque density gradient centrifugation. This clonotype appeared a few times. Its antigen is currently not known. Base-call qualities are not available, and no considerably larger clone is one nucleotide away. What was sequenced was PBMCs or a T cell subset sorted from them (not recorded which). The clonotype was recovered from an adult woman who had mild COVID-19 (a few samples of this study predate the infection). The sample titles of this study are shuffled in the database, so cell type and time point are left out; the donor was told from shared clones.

The CDR3 protein: CASSYSGGRGLLQHF. The nucleotides read TGTGCCAGCAGTTACTCCGGTGGAAGGGGTCTCCTCCAGCATTTT. The chain was built from TRBV6-6 and TRBJ1-5; the D gene is possibly TRBD1, with 5 bases matching. Looking up the germline V gene (reference sequence) yields CDR1 MNHNY and CDR2 SVGAGI. V and J are truncated by 0 bases and 12 bases respectively, leaving an intervening sequence of 18 bases. From its cysteine to its phenylalanine, the CDR3 spans 15 amino acids. Of all the DNA, just the CDR3 is kept, 45 bases in frame from base 1.